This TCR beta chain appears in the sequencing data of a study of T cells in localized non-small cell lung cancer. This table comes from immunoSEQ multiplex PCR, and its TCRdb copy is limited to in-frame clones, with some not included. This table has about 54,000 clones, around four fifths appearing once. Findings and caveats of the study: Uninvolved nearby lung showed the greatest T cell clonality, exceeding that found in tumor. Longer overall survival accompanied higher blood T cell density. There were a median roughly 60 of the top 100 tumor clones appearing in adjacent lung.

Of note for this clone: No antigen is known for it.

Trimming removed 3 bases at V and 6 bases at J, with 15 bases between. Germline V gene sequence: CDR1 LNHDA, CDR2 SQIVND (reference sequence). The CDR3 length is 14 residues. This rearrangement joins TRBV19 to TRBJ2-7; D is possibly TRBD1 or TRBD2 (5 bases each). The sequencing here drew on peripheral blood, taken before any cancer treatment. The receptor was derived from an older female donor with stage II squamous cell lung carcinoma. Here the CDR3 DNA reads TGTGCCAGTAGTATCCGGGGCATTGGTAGCGAGCAGTACTTC. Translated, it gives CASSIRGIGSEQYF.